The source of this T cell receptor (beta chain) is a study of shared clonotypes between healthy human individuals (dated by TCRdb to 2018 to 2021). For context, the study as a whole: Three men and a couple of women, aged 18 to 49 years, made up the cohort. For each donor, CD4 naive and CD4 memory were each run on three plates, CD8 naive on two plates, and CD8 memory on one plate. To estimate repertoire size and how much clonotype sharing occurs between individuals, the study deeply sequenced the blood TCR repertoires of five healthy adults. To increase sequencing depth and limit assay-specific biases, TCR repertoire library preparation and sequencing were carried out by different laboratories using diverse techniques. Between about 0.85 and 10 billion PBMCs per donor were obtained by leukapheresis. Points the paper makes about the study in general: Pairwise subsampling indicated that sequencing depth was expected to affect the degree of clonotype sharing among donors. Clonotypes shared by all four sorted-subset donors showed higher generation probabilities than non-shared clonotypes. Sharing across a few donors was observed for approximately 5% of naive CD4, 3% to 3.5% of naive CD8, roughly 2.3% of memory CD4, and roughly 0.4% of memory CD8 clonotypes. Even with the large sequencing depth, rarefaction of the sorted-subset datasets indicated that sequencing was incomplete. Sampling was restricted to blood, and TCR repertoires in tissue are likely to differ from TCR repertoires in blood. Estimated clonotype richness was generally larger for naive than for memory subsets. Because the study included a small number of donors, the genetic and exposure-history diversity represented was limited.

Donors were healthy HIV-negative adults with no recently reported acute infections or vaccinations. Only Caucasian adults living in Nashville, Tennessee, USA were represented among the donors. CD4+ T cells were enriched by magnetic negative selection, after which naive cells were positively selected on CD45RA and the negative fraction was taken as the memory subset. After blood collection by leukapheresis, PBMCs were isolated using Ficoll-Histopaque density gradient centrifugation and then cryopreserved in the vapor phase of liquid nitrogen. Analytical flow cytometry was used to check the purity and quantity of each magnetically sorted T cell population. From each sorted fraction, genomic DNA was isolated and quantified by UV absorbance on a Nanodrop 2000c. Based on the germline V gene, the CDR1 and CDR2 sequences are SGHTA and FQGNSA. Measured from the cysteine to the phenylalanine, the CDR3 is 15 residues long. Only the CDR3 region is kept as DNA, spanning 45 bases read in frame from base 1. The germline V and J ends show losses of 2 bases and 0 bases respectively, and no gene match explains 2 bases of the junction.

Using the deep immunoSEQ assay, multiplex PCR amplified TCR CDR3 regions from genomic DNA. Extracted genomic DNA from each cell subset was distributed evenly across all wells of several immunoSEQ 96-well plates, and each plate was treated as a replicate. For sorted subsets, approximately 200 ng of genomic DNA, equivalent to 25,000 to 35,000 T cell genomes, went into each replicate PCR. Purified libraries were measured with a Qubit 3.0 fluorometer, size-checked on a Bioanalyzer 2100, and measured again with the KAPA Library Quantification kit. Each immunoSEQ 96-well plate was sequenced on its own single-read 150-cycle Illumina NextSeq 550 flow cell. Concerning the study's data processing: The immunoSEQ output contained only junctional sequences without quality scores, so filtering could not match that applied to full-length reads. Sequences were annotated with PyIR, a Python wrapper for IgBLAST v1.9, using IMGT germline references to assign V/J genes and CDR3. Any read was removed if the V/J assignment was weak (E-value above 1e-6), the CDR3 was missing, or the read contained stop codons, out-of-frame junctions, or ambiguous translated residues. V3J clonotypes were defined as sequences sharing an identical inferred V gene, J gene, and CDR3 amino acid sequence. The percentage overlap between two repertoires was calculated by dividing the number of shared unique clonotypes by the size of the smaller repertoire. Richness of each repertoire was evaluated using RTK rarefaction, the Chao1 estimator, and Recon v2.1 estimates of unobserved clonotypes. Generation probabilities for all TCRbeta clonotypes obtained by the gDNA method from a handful of donors were computed using OLGA. Entries here come from immuneACCESS through TCRdb and include only in-frame sequences with V and J called. Some clones fail to appear in such tables; in the studies checked, an unresolved V gene covers under half of the shortfall, and the cause of the remainder is unknown. The V and J calls and clone size come from that table; D and trimming were worked out from the DNA. Counted in this sample were about 2 million clones; 85% to 95% of them appeared once. More than 0.1% of the sample lies in the top ten.

A word on this clone: The specificity of this receptor is unknown. No much larger clone is present one base from it, and per-base qualities are unavailable.

Sequencing was performed on naive CD4+ T cells sorted from blood. Sample cell subset or site, as interpreted from the label and publication: CD45RA+ positively selected. The chain couples TRBV7-2 to TRBJ1-2; 8 junctional bases match TRBD1. The TCR was taken from a man aged 18 to 29 in good health. The sequenced DNA: TGTGCCAGCAGCTTACAGGGGGCGGCTAACTATGGCTACACCTTC. Its protein product is CASSLQGAANYGYTF.